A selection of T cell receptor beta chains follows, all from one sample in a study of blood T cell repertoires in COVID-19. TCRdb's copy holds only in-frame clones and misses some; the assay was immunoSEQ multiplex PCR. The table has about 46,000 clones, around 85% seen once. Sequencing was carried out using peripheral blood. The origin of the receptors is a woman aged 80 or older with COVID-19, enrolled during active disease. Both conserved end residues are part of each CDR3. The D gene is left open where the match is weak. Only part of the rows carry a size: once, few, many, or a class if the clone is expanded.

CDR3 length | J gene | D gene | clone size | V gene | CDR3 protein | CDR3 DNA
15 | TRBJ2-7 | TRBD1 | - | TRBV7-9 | CASSPGQGAWYEQYF | TGTGCCAGCAGCCCCGGACAGGGGGCATGGTACGAGCAGTACTTC
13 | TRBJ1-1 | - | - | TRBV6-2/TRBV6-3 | CASSKTQPPEAFF | TGTGCCAGCAGCAAAACACAACCTCCAGAAGCTTTCTTT
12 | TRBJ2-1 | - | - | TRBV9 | CASSARSNEQFF | TGTGCCAGCAGCGCCAGGTCGAATGAGCAGTTCTTC
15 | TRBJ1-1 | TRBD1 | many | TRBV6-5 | CASSRRDSDYTEAFF | TGTGCCAGCAGTAGAAGGGACAGCGACTACACTGAAGCTTTCTTT
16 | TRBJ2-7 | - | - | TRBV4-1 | CASSQDWTDSTYEQYF | TGCGCCAGCAGCCAAGATTGGACGGACAGTACCTACGAGCAGTACTTC
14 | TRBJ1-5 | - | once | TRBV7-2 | CASSPRGGNQPQHF | TGTGCCAGCAGCCCCAGGGGAGGCAATCAGCCCCAGCATTTT
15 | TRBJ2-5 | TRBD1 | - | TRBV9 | CASSVEGAQDMDQYF | TGTGCCAGCAGCGTAGAGGGGGCCCAGGACATGGACCAGTACTTC
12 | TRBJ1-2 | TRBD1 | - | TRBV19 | CASTLRQGGYTF | TGTGCCAGCACCCTTCGACAGGGGGGCTACACCTTC
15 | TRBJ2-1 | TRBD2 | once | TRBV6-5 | CASHSGRATPAEQFF | TGTGCCAGCCATAGCGGGAGGGCGACACCTGCGGAGCAGTTCTTC
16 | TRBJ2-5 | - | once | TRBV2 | CASNPGLAGMWETQYF | TGTGCCAGCAATCCCGGGCTGGCGGGGATGTGGGAGACCCAGTACTTC
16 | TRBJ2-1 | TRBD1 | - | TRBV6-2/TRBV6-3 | CASSPPDRGINNEQFF | TGTGCCAGCAGTCCCCCGGACAGGGGGATTAACAATGAGCAGTTCTTC
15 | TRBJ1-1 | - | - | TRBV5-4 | CASSLAAGRPLGAFF | TGTGCCAGCAGCTTGGCGGCAGGGCGTCCCCTGGGCGCTTTCTTT
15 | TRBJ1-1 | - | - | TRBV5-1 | CASSPARVNTTEAFF | TGCGCCAGCAGCCCCGCCAGGGTGAACACGACTGAAGCTTTCTTT
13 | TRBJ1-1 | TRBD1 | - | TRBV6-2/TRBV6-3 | CASSFNRGTEAFF | TGTGCCAGCAGTTTCAACAGGGGGACTGAAGCTTTCTTT
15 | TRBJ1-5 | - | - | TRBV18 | CASSPVGGSNQPQHF | TGTGCCAGCTCACCCGTGGGAGGGAGCAATCAGCCCCAGCATTTT
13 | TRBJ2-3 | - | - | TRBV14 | CASSQVGTDTQYF | TGTGCCAGCAGCCAAGTCGGCACAGATACGCAGTATTTT
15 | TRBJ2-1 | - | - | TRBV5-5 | CASSLVGGSYNEQFF | TGTGCCAGCAGCTTGGTAGGAGGCTCCTACAATGAGCAGTTCTTC
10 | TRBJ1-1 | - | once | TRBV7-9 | CASSSGEAFF | TGTGCCAGCAGCTCGGGAGAAGCTTTCTTT
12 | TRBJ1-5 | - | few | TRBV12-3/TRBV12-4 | CASMRSNQPQHF | TGTGCCAGCATGCGGAGCAATCAGCCCCAGCATTTT
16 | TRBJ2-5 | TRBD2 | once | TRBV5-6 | CASSFRTSGRQETQYF | TGTGCCAGCAGCTTCCGGACTAGCGGGAGGCAAGAGACCCAGTACTTC